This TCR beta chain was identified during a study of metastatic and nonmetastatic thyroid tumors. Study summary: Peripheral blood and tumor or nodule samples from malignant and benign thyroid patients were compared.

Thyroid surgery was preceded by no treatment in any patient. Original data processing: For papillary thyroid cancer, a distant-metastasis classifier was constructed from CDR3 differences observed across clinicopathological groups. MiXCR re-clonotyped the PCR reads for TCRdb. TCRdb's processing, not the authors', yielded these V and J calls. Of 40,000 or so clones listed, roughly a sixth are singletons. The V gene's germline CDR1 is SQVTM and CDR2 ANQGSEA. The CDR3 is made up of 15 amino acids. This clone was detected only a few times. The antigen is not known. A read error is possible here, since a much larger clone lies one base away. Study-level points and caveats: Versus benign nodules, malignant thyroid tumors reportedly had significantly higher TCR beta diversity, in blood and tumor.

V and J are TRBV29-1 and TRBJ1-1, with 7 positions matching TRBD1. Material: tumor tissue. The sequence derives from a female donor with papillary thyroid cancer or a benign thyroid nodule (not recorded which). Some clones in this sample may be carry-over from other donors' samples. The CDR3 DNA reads TGCAGCGTGGAACCGGGACAGCCGGTGAAGACTGAATCTTTCTTT. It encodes CSVEPGQPVKTESFF.